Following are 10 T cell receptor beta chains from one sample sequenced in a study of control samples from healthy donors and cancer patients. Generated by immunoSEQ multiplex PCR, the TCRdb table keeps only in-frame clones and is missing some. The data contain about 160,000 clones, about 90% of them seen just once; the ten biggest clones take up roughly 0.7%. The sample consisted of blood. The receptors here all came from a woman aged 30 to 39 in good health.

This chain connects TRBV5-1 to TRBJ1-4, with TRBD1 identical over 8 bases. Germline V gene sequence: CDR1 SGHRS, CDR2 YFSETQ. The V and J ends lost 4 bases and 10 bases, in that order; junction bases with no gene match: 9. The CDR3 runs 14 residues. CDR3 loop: CASSPGQAEGKLFF. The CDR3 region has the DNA TGCGCCAGCAGCCCGGGACAGGCCGAGGGAAAACTGTTTTTT.

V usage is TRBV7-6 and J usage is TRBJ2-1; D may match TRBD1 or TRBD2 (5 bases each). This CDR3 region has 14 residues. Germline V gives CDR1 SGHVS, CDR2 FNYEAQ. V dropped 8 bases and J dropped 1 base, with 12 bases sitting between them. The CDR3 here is CASGGFGSYNEQFF. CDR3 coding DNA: TGTGCCAGCGGGGGTTTCGGATCCTACAATGAGCAGTTCTTC.

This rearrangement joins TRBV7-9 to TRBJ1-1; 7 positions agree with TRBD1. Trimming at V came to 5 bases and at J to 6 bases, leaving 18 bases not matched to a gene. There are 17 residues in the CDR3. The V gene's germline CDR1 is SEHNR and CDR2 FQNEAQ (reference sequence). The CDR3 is CASSPPDRERGWSEAFF. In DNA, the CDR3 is TGTGCCAGCAGCCCCCCAGACAGGGAAAGGGGGTGGTCTGAAGCTTTCTTT.

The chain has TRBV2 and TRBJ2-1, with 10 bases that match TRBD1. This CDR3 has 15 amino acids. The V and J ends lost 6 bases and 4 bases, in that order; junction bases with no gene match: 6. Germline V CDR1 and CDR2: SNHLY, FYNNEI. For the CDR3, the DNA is TGTGCCAGCAGCCGGACAGGGGGGGTTTACAATGAGCAGTTCTTC. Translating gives CASSRTGGVYNEQFF.

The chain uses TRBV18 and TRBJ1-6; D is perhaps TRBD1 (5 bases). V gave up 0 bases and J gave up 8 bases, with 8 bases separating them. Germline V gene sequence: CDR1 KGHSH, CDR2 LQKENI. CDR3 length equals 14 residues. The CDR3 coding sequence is TGTGCCAGCTCACCACCGGGGGGAGATTCACCCCTCCACTTT. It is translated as CASSPPGGDSPLHF.

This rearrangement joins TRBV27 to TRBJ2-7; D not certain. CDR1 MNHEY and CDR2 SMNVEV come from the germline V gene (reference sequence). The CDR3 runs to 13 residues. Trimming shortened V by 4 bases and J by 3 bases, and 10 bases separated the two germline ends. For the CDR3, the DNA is TGTGCCAGCAGTTGGGGATTTGGCTACGAGCAGTACTTC. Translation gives CASSWGFGYEQYF.

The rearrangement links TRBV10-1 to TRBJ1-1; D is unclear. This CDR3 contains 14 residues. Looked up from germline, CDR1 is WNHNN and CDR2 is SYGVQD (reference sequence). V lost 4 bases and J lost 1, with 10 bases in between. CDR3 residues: CASSGRQQNTEAFF. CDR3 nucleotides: TGCGCCAGCAGTGGTCGGCAGCAGAACACTGAAGCTTTCTTT.

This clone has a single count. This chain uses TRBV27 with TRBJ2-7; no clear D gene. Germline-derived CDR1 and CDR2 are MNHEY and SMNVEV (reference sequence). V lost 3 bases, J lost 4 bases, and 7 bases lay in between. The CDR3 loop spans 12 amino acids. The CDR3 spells CASSFDGYEQYF. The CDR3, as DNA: TGTGCCAGCAGTTTCGACGGTTACGAGCAGTACTTC.

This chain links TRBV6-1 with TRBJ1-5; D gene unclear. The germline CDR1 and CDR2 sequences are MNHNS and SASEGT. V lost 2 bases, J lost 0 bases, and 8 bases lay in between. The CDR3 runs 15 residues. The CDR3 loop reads CASSESPDSNQPQHF. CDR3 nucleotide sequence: TGTGCCAGCAGTGAAAGCCCGGATAGCAATCAGCCCCAGCATTTT.

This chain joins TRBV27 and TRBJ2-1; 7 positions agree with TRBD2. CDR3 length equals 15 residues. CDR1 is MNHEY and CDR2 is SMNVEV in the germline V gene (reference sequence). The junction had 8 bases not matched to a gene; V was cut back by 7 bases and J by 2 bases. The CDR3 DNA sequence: TGTGCCAGCATGGCGGCCGGGAGGCCCTACAATGAGCAGTTCTTC. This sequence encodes CASMAAGRPYNEQFF.